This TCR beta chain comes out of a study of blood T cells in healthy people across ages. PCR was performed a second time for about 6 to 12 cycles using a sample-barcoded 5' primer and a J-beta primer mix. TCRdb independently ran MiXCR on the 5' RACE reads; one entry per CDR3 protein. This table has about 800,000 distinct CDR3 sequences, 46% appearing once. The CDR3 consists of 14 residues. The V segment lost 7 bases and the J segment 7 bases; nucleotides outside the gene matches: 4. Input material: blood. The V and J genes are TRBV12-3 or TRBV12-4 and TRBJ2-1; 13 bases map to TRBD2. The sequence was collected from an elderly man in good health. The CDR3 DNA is TGTGCCAGCAATCGACTAGCGGGAGGAAATGAGCAGTTCTTC. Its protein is CASNRLAGGNEQFF.